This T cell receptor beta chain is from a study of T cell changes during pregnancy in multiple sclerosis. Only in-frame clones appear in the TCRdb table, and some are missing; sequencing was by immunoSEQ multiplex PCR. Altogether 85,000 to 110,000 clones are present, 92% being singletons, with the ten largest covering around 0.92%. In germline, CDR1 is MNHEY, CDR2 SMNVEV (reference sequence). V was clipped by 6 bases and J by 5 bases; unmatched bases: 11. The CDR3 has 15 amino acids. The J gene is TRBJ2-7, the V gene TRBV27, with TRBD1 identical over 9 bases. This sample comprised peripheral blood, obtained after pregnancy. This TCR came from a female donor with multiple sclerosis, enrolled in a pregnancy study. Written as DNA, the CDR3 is TGTGCCAGCAGCCTCCAGGGGACAGGGAGGCACGAGCAGTACTTC. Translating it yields CASSLQGTGRHEQYF.